These T cell receptor beta chains were read from a single sample in a study of T cell repertoires in cytomegalovirus infection. TCRdb reprocessed the reads via MiXCR and lists one record per CDR3 protein. The profile shows 150,000 to 200,000 distinct CDR3 sequences, approximately 17% of them singletons. The specimen sequenced was CD8+ T cells from PBMCs. The receptor source for this set is a human donor in good health (CMV status not recorded). Some clones in this sample may be carry-over from other donors' samples. The CDR3 runs from the conserved cysteine through the conserved F or W. The order of the fields is D gene, V gene, clone size, J gene, CDR3 protein, CDR3 DNA. A D gene is named only where the DNA matches it firmly. Size is omitted from some rows. Given values are once, few, many or a class for expanded clones.

>-|TRBV7-9|few|TRBJ1-4
CASVNGATNEKLFF
TGTGCCAGCGTTAACGGTGCAACTAATGAAAAACTGTTTTTT
>-|TRBV7-2|many|TRBJ2-1
CASSLGRAELYNEQFF
TGTGCCAGCAGCTTAGGCAGGGCAGAGTTATACAATGAGCAGTTCTTC
>TRBD2|TRBV7-6|-|TRBJ2-7
CASSLTSGSDEQYF
TGTGCCAGCAGCCTGACTAGCGGGAGCGACGAGCAGTACTTC
>TRBD1|TRBV2|-|TRBJ1-3
CASSTGGGGNTIYF
TGTGCCAGCAGCACAGGGGGAGGTGGAAACACCATATATTTT
>-|TRBV28|-|TRBJ1-6
CASSFRGAQNSPLHF
TGTGCCAGCAGTTTTAGAGGGGCGCAGAATTCACCCCTCCACTTT
>-|TRBV4-2|-|TRBJ2-4
CASSQDRFRTPIAKNIQYF
TGTGCCAGCAGCCAAGATAGGTTTCGGACTCCCATAGCCAAAAACATTCAGTACTTC
>-|TRBV6-6|-|TRBJ2-4
CASSYSSVYLAKNIQYF
TGTGCCAGCAGTTACTCTTCAGTGTACCTAGCCAAAAACATTCAGTACTTC
>-|TRBV29-1|few|TRBJ1-1
CSVVEGTEAFF
TGCAGCGTTGTCGAGGGCACTGAAGCTTTCTTT
>-|TRBV7-8|-|TRBJ2-1
CASSLEGPGSSYNEQFF
TGTGCCAGCAGCTTAGAGGGCCCAGGAAGCTCCTACAATGAGCAGTTCTTC
>-|TRBV28|-|TRBJ2-7
CASSLRDEGHEQYF
TGTGCCAGCAGTTTAAGGGACGAAGGCCACGAGCAGTACTTC
>-|TRBV6-6|-|TRBJ1-5
CASTNQGLGEPQHF
TGTGCCAGCACAAACCAAGGCCTCGGGGAGCCCCAGCATTTT
>-|TRBV11-2|few|TRBJ2-7
CASSPVRDPSEQYF
TGTGCCAGCAGCCCTGTCCGGGACCCTAGCGAGCAGTACTTC
>TRBD1|TRBV11-2|-|TRBJ1-1
CASSSDRVYTEAFF
TGTGCCAGCAGCTCGGACAGGGTTTACACTGAAGCTTTCTTT
>TRBD1|TRBV29-1|-|TRBJ1-2
CSVDTGGYGYTF
TGCAGCGTTGATACAGGGGGCTATGGCTACACCTTC
>-|TRBV7-2|-|TRBJ2-7
CASNPRSALYEQYF
TGTGCCAGCAACCCACGGTCTGCACTATACGAGCAGTACTTC
>-|TRBV6-5|few|TRBJ1-2
CASSYGPPGPNYGYTF
TGTGCCAGCAGTTACGGGCCCCCGGGACCGAACTATGGCTACACCTTC
>TRBD1|TRBV28|few|TRBJ1-1
CASSLKAGGLNTEAFF
TGTGCCAGCAGTTTAAAGGCAGGGGGCCTTAACACTGAAGCTTTCTTT
>-|TRBV6-5|-|TRBJ2-1
CASSPDPTGDEQFF
TGTGCCAGCAGTCCGGACCCGACAGGAGATGAGCAGTTCTTC
>-|TRBV5-6|many|TRBJ1-5
CASSLGPGREPQHF
TGTGCCAGCAGCTTGGGACCAGGGCGGGAGCCCCAGCATTTT
>-|TRBV18|-|TRBJ2-7
CASSPQSSSTYYEQYF
TGTGCCAGCTCACCACAGTCGAGTTCCACCTACTACGAGCAGTACTTC
>TRBD2|TRBV28|-|TRBJ2-1
CASEVVAGDNEQFF
TGTGCCAGCGAGGTGGTAGCGGGAGACAATGAGCAGTTCTTC
>TRBD2|TRBV7-2|few|TRBJ2-7
CASSLVGLAGGPAAEQYF
TGTGCCAGCAGCTTAGTAGGGCTAGCGGGGGGGCCGGCGGCCGAGCAGTACTTC
>TRBD2|TRBV7-2|few|TRBJ2-7
CASSLGLANEQYF
TGTGCCAGCAGCTTAGGACTAGCGAACGAGCAGTACTTC
>-|TRBV19|few|TRBJ2-7
CASSMISGQSKLYEQYF
TGTGCCAGTAGTATGATCTCCGGACAGTCCAAACTCTACGAGCAGTACTTC
>-|TRBV27|many|TRBJ2-7
CASSLSRGRARHYEQYF
TGTGCCAGCAGTTTATCCAGGGGCAGGGCAAGGCATTACGAGCAGTACTTC
>-|TRBV6-5|few|TRBJ2-3
CASSYSRGDTQYF
TGTGCCAGCAGTTACTCCCGCGGGGATACGCAGTATTTT
>-|TRBV12-3/TRBV12-4|-|TRBJ2-3
CASSLGRGPDTQYF
TGTGCCAGCAGTTTAGGCAGGGGCCCAGATACGCAGTATTTT
>-|TRBV7-9|-|TRBJ1-1
CASSATDEAFF
TGTGCCAGCAGCGCCACAGATGAAGCTTTCTTT
>-|TRBV7-2|-|TRBJ1-1
CASSLAVGRPTEAFF
TGTGCCAGCAGCTTAGCAGTCGGACGTCCCACTGAAGCTTTCTTT
>TRBD1|TRBV11-2|-|TRBJ2-3
CASSFTGVVTDTQYF
TGTGCCAGCAGCTTTACAGGGGTAGTGACGGATACGCAGTATTTT
>-|TRBV7-9|few|TRBJ1-4
CASSSWSVATNEKLFF
TGTGCCAGCAGTTCGTGGTCGGTCGCAACTAATGAAAAACTGTTTTTT
>-|TRBV28|few|TRBJ2-1
CASSLAQYNEQFF
TGTGCCAGCAGTTTAGCTCAATACAATGAGCAGTTCTTC
>TRBD1|TRBV6-2/TRBV6-3|-|TRBJ2-5
CASLNDRGLEETQYF
TGTGCCAGCCTTAACGACAGGGGCCTCGAAGAGACCCAGTACTTC
>TRBD2|TRBV6-2/TRBV6-3|-|TRBJ2-3
CASSYLNPSGIGDTQYF
TGTGCCAGCAGTTACTTAAATCCTAGCGGGATTGGTGATACGCAGTATTTT
>TRBD1|TRBV28|-|TRBJ2-3
CASEDRGADTQYF
TGTGCCAGCGAGGACAGGGGTGCAGATACGCAGTATTTT
>-|TRBV12-3/TRBV12-4|-|TRBJ2-7
CASSPGRNLSSYEQYF
TGTGCCAGCAGTCCCGGACGGAACCTAAGCTCCTACGAGCAGTACTTC
>-|TRBV12-3/TRBV12-4|-|TRBJ2-3
CASSSEVYGDTQYF
TGTGCCAGCAGCAGCGAGGTTTATGGTGATACGCAGTATTTT
>TRBD2|TRBV7-2|few|TRBJ2-7
CASSLQAGGGGEQYF
TGTGCCAGCAGCTTACAAGCGGGAGGGGGCGGGGAGCAGTACTTC
>-|TRBV6-5|-|TRBJ2-2
CARSYADTGELFF
TGTGCCCGCAGTTACGCGGACACCGGGGAGCTGTTTTTT
>-|TRBV28|-|TRBJ2-1
CASSSPRGDEQFF
TGTGCCAGCAGTTCTCCAAGGGGAGATGAGCAGTTCTTC
>-|TRBV28|-|TRBJ2-7
CASSLRQSYEQYF
TGTGCCAGCAGTCTAAGACAGAGCTACGAGCAGTACTTC
>TRBD1|TRBV14|few|TRBJ2-7
CASSLGQGAWYEQYF
TGTGCCAGCAGTCTTGGACAGGGGGCATGGTACGAGCAGTACTTC
>-|TRBV7-2|few|TRBJ2-3
CASSRRGGISDTQYF
TGTGCCAGCAGCCGGAGAGGGGGGATCTCAGATACGCAGTATTTT
>-|TRBV7-2|-|TRBJ2-2
CASSPRDRGTGELFF
TGTGCCAGCAGCCCGCGGGACCGGGGGACCGGGGAGCTGTTTTTT
>TRBD1|TRBV7-2|medium-sized|TRBJ2-1
CASSLTGTGNNEQFF
TGTGCCAGCAGCTTGACCGGGACAGGGAACAATGAGCAGTTCTTC
>-|TRBV7-9|few|TRBJ2-7
CASSSIYGDEQYF
TGTGCCAGCAGCTCTATATACGGGGACGAGCAGTACTTC
>-|TRBV7-6|-|TRBJ2-1
CASSTRNYNEQFF
TGTGCCAGCAGCACCCGGAACTACAATGAGCAGTTCTTC
>-|TRBV29-1|-|TRBJ1-3
CSVEDLTGWNTIYF
TGCAGCGTTGAAGATCTCACAGGTTGGAACACCATATATTTT
>TRBD2|TRBV4-2|-|TRBJ2-7
CASSQATSGSHEQYF
TGTGCCAGCAGCCAAGCCACTAGCGGGAGTCACGAGCAGTACTTC
>TRBD2|TRBV2|-|TRBJ2-1
CASSPSSGGYDNEQFF
TGTGCCAGCAGCCCCTCTAGCGGGGGCTACGACAATGAGCAGTTCTTC